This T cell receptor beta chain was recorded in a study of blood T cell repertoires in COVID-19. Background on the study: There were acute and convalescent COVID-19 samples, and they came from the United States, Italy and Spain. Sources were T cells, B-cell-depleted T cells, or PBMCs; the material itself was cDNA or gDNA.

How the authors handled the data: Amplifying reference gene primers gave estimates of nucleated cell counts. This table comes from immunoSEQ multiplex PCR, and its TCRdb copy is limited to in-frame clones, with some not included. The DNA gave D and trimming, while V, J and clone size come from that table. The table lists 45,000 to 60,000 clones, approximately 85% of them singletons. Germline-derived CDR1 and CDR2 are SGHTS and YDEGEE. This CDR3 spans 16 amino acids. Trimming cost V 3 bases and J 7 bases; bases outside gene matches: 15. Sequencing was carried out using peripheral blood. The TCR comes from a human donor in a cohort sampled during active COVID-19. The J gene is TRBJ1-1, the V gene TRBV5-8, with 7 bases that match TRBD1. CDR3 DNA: TGTGCCAGCAGCTGGGCGGCAGGGGGGTTAATCGGTGAAGCTTTCTTT. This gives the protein CASSWAAGGLIGEAFF.